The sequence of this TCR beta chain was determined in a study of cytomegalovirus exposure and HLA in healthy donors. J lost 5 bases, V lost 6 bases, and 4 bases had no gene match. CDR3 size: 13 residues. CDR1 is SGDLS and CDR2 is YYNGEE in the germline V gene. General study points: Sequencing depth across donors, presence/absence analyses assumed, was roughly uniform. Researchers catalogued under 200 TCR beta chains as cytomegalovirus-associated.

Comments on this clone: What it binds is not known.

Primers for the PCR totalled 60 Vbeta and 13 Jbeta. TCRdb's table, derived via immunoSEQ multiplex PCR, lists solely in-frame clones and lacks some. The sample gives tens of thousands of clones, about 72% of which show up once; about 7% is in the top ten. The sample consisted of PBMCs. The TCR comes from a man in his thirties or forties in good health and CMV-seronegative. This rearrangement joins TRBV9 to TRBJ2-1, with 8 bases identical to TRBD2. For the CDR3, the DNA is TGTGCCAGCACGGAGCGGGGGCACAATGAGCAGTTCTTC. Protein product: CASTERGHNEQFF.